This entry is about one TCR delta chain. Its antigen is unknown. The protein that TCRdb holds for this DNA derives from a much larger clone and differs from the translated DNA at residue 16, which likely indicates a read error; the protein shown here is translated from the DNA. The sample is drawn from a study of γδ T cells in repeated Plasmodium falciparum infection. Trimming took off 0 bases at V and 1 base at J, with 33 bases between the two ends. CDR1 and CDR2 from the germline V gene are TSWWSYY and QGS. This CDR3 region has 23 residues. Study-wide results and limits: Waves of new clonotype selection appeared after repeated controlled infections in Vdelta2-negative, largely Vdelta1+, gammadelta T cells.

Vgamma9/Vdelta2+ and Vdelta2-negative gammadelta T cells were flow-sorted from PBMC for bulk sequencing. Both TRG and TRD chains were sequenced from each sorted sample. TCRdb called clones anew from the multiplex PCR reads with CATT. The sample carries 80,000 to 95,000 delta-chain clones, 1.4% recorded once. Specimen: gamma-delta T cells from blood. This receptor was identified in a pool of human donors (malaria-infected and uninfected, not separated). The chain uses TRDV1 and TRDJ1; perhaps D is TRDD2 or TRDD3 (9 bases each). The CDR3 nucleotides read TGTGCTCTTGGGGAACTTCAACTTCCTTCCTACTGGCTGGGGGATGCTTCCACCGATAAACTCATCTTT. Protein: CALGELQLPSYWLGDASTDKLIF.